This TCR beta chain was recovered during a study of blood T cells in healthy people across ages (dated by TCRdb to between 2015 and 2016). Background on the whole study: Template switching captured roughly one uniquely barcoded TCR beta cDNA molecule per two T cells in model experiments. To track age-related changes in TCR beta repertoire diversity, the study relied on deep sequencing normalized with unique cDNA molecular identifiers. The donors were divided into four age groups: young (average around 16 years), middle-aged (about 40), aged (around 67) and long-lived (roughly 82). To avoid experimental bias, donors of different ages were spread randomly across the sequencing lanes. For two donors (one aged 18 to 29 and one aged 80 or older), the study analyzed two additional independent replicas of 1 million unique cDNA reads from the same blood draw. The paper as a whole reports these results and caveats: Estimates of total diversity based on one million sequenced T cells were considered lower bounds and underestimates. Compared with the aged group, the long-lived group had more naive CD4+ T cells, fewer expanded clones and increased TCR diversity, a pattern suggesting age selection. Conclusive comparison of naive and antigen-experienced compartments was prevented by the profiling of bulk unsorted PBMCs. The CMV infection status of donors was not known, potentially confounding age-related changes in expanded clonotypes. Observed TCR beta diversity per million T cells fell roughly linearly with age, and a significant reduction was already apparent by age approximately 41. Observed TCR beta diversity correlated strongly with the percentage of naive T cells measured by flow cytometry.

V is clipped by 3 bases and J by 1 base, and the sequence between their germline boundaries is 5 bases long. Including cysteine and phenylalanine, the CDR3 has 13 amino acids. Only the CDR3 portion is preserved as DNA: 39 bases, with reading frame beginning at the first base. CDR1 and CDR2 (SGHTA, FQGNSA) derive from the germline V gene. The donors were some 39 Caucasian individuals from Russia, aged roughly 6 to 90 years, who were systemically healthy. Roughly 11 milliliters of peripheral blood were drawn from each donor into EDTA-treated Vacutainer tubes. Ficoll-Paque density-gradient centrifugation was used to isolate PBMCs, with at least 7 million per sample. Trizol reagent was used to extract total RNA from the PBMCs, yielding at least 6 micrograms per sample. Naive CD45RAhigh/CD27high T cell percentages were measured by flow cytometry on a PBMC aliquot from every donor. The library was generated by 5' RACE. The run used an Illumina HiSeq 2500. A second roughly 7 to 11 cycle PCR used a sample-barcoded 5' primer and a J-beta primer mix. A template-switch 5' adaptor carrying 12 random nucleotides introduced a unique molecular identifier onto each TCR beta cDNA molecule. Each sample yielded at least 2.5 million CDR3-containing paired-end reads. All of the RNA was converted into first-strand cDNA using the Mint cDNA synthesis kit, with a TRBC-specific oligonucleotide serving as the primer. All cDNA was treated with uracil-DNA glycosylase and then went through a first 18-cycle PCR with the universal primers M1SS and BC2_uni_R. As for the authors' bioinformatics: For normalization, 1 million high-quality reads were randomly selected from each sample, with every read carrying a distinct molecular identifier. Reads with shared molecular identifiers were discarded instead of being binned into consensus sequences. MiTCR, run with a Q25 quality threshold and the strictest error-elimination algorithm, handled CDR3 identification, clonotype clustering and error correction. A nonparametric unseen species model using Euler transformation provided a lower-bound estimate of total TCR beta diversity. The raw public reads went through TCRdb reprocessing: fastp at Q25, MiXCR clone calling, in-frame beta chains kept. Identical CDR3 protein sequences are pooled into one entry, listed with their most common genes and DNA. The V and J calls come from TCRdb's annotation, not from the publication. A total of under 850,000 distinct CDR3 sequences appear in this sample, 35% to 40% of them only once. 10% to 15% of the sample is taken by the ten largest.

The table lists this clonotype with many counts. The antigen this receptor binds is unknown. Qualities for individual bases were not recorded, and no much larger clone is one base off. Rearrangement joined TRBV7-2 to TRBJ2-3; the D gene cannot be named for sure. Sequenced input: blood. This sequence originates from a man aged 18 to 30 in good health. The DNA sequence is TGTGCCAGCAGCTTGGCTCGCACAGATACGCAGTATTTT. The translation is CASSLARTDTQYF.